A single sample is the source of the 2 T cell receptor beta chains below, sequenced in a study of T cells in Graves' hyperthyroidism and ophthalmopathy. Researchers took RNA transcripts and amplified the TCR beta CDR3 regions from them. HTBI primers drove first-round RT-PCR of the TCR CDR3. One entry per CDR3 protein, called by TCRdb with MiXCR from the multiplex PCR reads. Among 75,000 to 100,000 distinct CDR3 sequences listed, 51% were seen once. The source material was blood. These receptors came from a woman aged 40 to 50 with Graves' hyperthyroidism.

The CDR3, as DNA: TGTGCCAGCAGAGGGACTAGTCAGCCCCAGCATTTT. It translates to CASRGTSQPQHF. The rearrangement uses TRBV13 and TRBJ1-5, with D possibly matching TRBD1 (5 bases). This CDR3 contains 12 residues. Trimming stripped 6 bases from V and 6 bases from J, with 9 bases between. Germline CDR1 and CDR2: PRHDT and FYEKMQ (reference sequence).

The genes are TRBV19 and TRBJ1-4; D call uncertain. Germline V gene lookup returns CDR1 LNHDA and CDR2 SQIVND (reference sequence). The CDR3 runs 13 residues. V was shortened by 8 bases and J by 8 bases, with 15 bases between the two germline ends. CDR3 loop: CASSDTGEEKLFF. The CDR3 DNA reads as TGTGCCAGTTCCGACACCGGGGAGGAAAAACTGTTTTTT.